Each of the 4 T cell receptor beta chains below was sequenced from the same sample in a study of blood T cell repertoires in COVID-19. The assay was immunoSEQ multiplex PCR, and TCRdb's table has in-frame clones only and misses some. The sample consists of around 200,000 clones, more than 75% of them appearing once. Input material: peripheral blood. The source of these receptors is a person aged 70 to 85 with COVID-19, enrolled during active disease.

The rearrangement joins TRBV7-3 to TRBJ2-2; D is undetermined. Germline CDR1 is SGHTA and CDR2 is FQGTGA. The CDR3 covers 16 residues. Deletions cut 3 bases from V and 1 base from J, with 12 bases between. Here the CDR3 DNA reads TGTGCCAGCAGCTTCCGGGTCTCAATGAACACCGGGGAGCTGTTTTTT. Translation: CASSFRVSMNTGELFF.

The J gene is TRBJ2-6, the V gene TRBV28; tentatively, D is TRBD2 (6 bases). Trimming cost V 6 bases and J 7 bases, with 19 bases left between them. The CDR3 runs 16 residues. Germline V gene data show CDR1 as MDHEN and CDR2 as SYDVKM. CDR3 amino acids: CASRKGTFSGANVLTF. DNA for the CDR3: TGTGCCAGCAGGAAGGGGACTTTCTCAGGTGCCAACGTCCTGACTTTC.

V and J are TRBV25-1 and TRBJ1-3, with a tentative D call TRBD1 (6 bases). There are 15 residues in the CDR3. V shed 0 bases and J shed 4 bases, with 10 bases lying between them. Germline CDR1 and CDR2: MGHDK and SYGVNS. The CDR3 sequence: CASSEYGGAGNTIYF. The CDR3 DNA reads as TGTGCCAGCAGTGAATATGGGGGGGCCGGAAACACCATATATTTT.

The gene calls are TRBV11-2 and TRBJ2-1; 9 nucleotides align to TRBD1. CDR1 and CDR2 (germline): SGHAT, FQNNGV. The CDR3 consists of 15 residues. V was pared by 4 bases and J by 9 bases, with 10 bases of the junction left unmatched. The CDR3 loop is CASSWGQGVSGEQFF. CDR3 nucleotides: TGTGCCAGCAGCTGGGGACAGGGTGTGTCGGGTGAGCAGTTCTTC.